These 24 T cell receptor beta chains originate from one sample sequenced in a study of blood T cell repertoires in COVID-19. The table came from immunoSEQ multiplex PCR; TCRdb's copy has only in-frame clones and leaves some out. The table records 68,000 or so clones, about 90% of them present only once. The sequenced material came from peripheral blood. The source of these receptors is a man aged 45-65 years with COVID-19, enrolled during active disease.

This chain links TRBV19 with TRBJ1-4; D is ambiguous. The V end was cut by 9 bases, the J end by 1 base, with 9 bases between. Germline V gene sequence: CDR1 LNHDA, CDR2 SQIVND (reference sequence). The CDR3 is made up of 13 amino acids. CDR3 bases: TGTGCCAGCGCCACGGTAACTAATGAAAAACTGTTTTTT. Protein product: CASATVTNEKLFF. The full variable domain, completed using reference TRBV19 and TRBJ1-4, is DGGITQSPKYLFRKEGQNVTLSCEQNLNHDAMYWYRQDPGQGLRLIYYSQIVNDFQKGDIAEGYSVSREKKESFPLTVTSAQKNPTAFYLCASATVTNEKLFFGSGTQLSVL.

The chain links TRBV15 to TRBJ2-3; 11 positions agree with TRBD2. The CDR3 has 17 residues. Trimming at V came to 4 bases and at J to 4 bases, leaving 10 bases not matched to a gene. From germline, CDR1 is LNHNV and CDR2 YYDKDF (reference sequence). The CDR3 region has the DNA TGTGCCACCAGCACGCAAATTACTAGCGGGAGAGCAGATACGCAGTATTTT. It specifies CATSTQITSGRADTQYF.

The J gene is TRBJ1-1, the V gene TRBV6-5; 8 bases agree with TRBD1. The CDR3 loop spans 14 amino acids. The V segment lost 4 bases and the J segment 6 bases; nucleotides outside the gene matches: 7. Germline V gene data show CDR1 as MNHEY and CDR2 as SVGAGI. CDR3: CASSSAGGGAEAFF. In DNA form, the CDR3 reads TGTGCCAGCAGTTCCGCAGGGGGCGGAGCTGAAGCTTTCTTT.

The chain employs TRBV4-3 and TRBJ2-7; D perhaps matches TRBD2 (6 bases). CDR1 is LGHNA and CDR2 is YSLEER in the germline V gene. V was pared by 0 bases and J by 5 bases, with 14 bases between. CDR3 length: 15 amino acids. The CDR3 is CASSQERGTRNEQYF. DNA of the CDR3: TGCGCCAGCAGCCAAGAGCGGGGCACGAGGAACGAGCAGTACTTC.

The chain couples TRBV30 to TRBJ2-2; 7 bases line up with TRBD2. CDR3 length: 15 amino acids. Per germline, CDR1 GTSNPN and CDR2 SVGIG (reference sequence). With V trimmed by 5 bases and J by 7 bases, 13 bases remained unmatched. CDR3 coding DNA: TGTGCCTGGGGGGCGCGGGGGAGAGTTGGCGGGGAGCTGTTTTTT. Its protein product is CAWGARGRVGGELFF. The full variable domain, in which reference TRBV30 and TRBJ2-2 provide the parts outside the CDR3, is SQTIHQWPATLVQPVGSPLSLECTVEGTSNPNLYWYRQAAGRGLQLLFYSVGIGQISSEVPQNLSASRPQDRQFILSSKKLLLSDSGFYLCAWGARGRVGGELFFGEGSRLTVL.

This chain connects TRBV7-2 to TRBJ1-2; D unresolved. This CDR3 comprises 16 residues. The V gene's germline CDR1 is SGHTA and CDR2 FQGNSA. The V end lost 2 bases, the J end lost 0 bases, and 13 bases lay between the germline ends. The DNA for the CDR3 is TGTGCCAGCAGCTTATCTGCGCGGCAGACTAACTATGGCTACACCTTC. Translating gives CASSLSARQTNYGYTF.

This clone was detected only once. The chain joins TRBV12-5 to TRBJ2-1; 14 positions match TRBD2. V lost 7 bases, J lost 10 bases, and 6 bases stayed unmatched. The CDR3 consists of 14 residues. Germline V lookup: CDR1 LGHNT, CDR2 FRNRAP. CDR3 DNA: TGTGCTAGTGTGACTAGCGGGAGGGCCGGGGAGCAGTTCTTC. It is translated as CASVTSGRAGEQFF. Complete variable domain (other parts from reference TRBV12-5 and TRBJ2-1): DARVTQTPRHKVTEMGQEVTMRCQPILGHNTVFWYRQTMMQGLELLAYFRNRAPLDDSGMPKDRFSAEMPDATLATLKIQPSEPRDSAVYFCASVTSGRAGEQFFGPGTRLTVL.

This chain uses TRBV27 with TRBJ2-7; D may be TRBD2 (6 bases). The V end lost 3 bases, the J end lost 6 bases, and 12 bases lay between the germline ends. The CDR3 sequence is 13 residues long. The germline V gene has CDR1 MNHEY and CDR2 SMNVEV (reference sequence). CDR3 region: CASSFLGGGEQYF. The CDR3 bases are TGTGCCAGCAGTTTTTTGGGAGGTGGCGAGCAGTACTTC.

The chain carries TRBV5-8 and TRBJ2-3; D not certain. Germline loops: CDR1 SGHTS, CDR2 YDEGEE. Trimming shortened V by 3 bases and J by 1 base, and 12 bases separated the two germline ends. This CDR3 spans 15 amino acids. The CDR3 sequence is CASSSDFPRTDTQYF. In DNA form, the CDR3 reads TGTGCCAGCAGCTCCGACTTCCCGCGCACAGATACGCAGTATTTT. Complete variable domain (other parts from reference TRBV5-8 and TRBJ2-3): EAGVTQSPTHLIKTRGQQATLRCSPISGHTSVYWYQQALGLGLQFLLWYDEGEERNRGNFPPRFSGRQFPNYSSELNVNALELEDSALYLCASSSDFPRTDTQYFGPGTRLTVL.

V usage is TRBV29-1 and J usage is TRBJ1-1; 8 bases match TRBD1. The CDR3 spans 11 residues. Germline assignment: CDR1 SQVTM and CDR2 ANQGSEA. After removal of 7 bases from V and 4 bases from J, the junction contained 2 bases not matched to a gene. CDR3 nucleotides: TGCAGCGCCACAGGGGGCACTGAAGCTTTCTTT. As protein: CSATGGTEAFF. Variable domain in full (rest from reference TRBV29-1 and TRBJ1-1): SAVISQKPSRDICQRGTSLTIQCQVDSQVTMMFWYRQQPGQSLTLIATANQGSEATYESGFVIDKFPISRPNLTFSTLTVSNMSPEDSSIYLCSATGGTEAFFGQGTRLTVV.

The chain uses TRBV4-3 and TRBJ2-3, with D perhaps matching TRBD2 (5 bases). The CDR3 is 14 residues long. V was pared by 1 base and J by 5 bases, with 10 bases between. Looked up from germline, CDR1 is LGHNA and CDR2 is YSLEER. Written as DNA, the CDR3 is TGCGCCAGCAGCCAAGGGGGAGAGGGAGATACGCAGTATTTT. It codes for CASSQGGEGDTQYF.

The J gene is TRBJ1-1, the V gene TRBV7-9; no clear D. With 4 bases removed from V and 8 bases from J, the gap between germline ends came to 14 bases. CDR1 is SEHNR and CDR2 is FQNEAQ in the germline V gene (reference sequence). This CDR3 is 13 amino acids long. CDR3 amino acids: CASSSITGTEAFF. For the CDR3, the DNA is TGTGCCAGCAGCTCAATAACGGGTACAGAAGCTTTCTTT.

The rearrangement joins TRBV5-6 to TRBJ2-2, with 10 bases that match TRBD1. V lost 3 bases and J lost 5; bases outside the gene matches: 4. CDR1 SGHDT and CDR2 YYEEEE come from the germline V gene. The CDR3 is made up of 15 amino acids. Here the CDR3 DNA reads TGTGCCAGCAGCTGGGACAGGGGTAGGACCGGGGAGCTGTTTTTT. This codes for CASSWDRGRTGELFF.

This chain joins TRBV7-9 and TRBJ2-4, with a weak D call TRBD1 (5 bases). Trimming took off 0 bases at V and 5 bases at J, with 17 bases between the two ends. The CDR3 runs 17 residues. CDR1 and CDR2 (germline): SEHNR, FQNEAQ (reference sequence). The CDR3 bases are TGTGCCAGCAGCTTAGCGCTCGTTAGGGGCCCCGAAAACATTCAGTACTTC. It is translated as CASSLALVRGPENIQYF.

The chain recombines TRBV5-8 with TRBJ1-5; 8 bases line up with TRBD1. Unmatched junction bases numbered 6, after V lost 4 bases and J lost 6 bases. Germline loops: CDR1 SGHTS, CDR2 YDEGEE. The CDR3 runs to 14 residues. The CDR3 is CASSPQGASQPQHF. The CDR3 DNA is TGTGCCAGCAGCCCTCAGGGGGCGAGTCAGCCCCAGCATTTT.

The CDR3 DNA reads as TGTGCCAGCAGCCCCCAAATGGCCGGACAGGGGTACAATGAGCAGTTCTTC. Its translation is CASSPQMAGQGYNEQFF. V and J are TRBV7-3 and TRBJ2-1; 9 bases agree with TRBD1. The CDR3 contains 17 residues. V was clipped by 5 bases and J by 4 bases; unmatched bases: 12. Per germline, CDR1 SGHTA and CDR2 FQGTGA.

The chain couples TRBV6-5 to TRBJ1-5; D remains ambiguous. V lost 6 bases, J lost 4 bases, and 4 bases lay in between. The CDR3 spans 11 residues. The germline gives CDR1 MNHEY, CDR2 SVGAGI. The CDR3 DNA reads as TGTGCCAGCAGCAGAAATCAGCCCCAGCATTTT. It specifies CASSRNQPQHF.

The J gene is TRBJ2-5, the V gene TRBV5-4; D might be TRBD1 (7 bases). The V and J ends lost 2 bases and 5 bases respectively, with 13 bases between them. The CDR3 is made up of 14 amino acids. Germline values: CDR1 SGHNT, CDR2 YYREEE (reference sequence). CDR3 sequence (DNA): TGTGCCAGCAGCTTTTCAGGGGGACTGGAGACCCAGTACTTC. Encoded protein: CASSFSGGLETQYF.

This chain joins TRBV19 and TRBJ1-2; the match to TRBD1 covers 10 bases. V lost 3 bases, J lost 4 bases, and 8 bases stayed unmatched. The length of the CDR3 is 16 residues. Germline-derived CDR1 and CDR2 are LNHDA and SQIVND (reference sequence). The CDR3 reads CASSILRDRGIYGYTF. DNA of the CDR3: TGTGCCAGTAGTATTCTCCGGGACAGGGGCATCTATGGCTACACCTTC.

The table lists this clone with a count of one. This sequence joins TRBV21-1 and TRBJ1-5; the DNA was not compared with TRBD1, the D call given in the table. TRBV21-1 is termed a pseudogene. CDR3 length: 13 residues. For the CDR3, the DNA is TGTGCCAGCCCGGGACAGGGGGATCAGCCCCAGCATTTT. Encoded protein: CASPGQGDQPQHF.

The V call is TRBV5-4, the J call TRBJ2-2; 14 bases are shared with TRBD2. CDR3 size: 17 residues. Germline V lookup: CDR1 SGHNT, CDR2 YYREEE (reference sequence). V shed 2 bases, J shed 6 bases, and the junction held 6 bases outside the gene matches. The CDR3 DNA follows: TGTGCCAGCAGCTTTGGGGGACTAGCGGGAGTAGCCGGGGAGCTGTTTTTT. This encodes CASSFGGLAGVAGELFF.

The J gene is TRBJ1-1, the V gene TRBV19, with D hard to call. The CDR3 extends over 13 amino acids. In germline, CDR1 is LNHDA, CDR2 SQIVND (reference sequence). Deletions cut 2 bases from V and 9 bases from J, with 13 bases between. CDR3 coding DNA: TGTGCCAGTAGTATAAATGGGCCAGCCCAAGCTTTCTTT. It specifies CASSINGPAQAFF.

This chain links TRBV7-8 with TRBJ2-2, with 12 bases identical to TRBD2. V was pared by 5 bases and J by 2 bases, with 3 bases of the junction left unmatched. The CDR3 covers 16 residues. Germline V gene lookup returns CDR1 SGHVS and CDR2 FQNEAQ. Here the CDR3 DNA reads TGTGCCAGCAGCAGGGGACTAGCGGGTAACACCGGGGAGCTGTTTTTT. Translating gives CASSRGLAGNTGELFF.

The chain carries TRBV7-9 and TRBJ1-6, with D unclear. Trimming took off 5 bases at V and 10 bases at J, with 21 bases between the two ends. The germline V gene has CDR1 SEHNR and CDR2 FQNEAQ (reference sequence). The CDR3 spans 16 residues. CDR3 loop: CASSLTGGSQGSPLHF. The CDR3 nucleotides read TGTGCCAGCAGCCTTACGGGAGGCTCACAAGGATCACCCCTCCACTTT.